What follows are 14 T cell receptor beta chains derived from one specimen sequenced in a study of blood T cell repertoires in COVID-19. The protocol was immunoSEQ multiplex PCR, while the TCRdb copy is restricted to in-frame clones and leaves out a portion. The table lists hundreds of thousands of clones, around 89% of them singletons, with roughly 4% in the top ten. The sample was peripheral blood. Every receptor here comes from a woman between 45 and 65 years old with active or convalescent COVID-19.

The rearrangement uses TRBV5-1 and TRBJ2-3, with 7 bases fitting TRBD1. The CDR3 has 17 amino acids. V lost 0 bases to trimming and J lost 3 bases; unmatched junction nucleotides: 10. Looked up from germline, CDR1 is SGHRS and CDR2 is YFSETQ. CDR3 coding DNA: TGCGCCAGCAGCTTGGGGACAGGACCTCTTCGGACAGATACGCAGTATTTT. Protein: CASSLGTGPLRTDTQYF.

This chain connects TRBV28 to TRBJ2-7, with TRBD2 as a possible D gene (5 bases). V lost 6 bases, J lost 2 bases, and 11 bases lay in between. The CDR3 runs to 13 residues. Germline CDR1 MDHEN, CDR2 SYDVKM. The CDR3 nucleotides are TGTGCCAGCAGCCCCGGGGTTCCCTACGAGCAGTACTTC. This sequence encodes CASSPGVPYEQYF.

The rearrangement joins TRBV10-3 to TRBJ1-3, with a weak D call TRBD1 (6 bases). Between the trimmed V and J ends, which lost 4 bases and 1 base, there was a span of 11 bases. The CDR3 spans 15 residues. CDR1 is ENHRY, CDR2 SYGVKD, per germline. The CDR3, as DNA: TGTGCCATCAGTGTAGGACAGCAATCTGGAAACACCATATATTTT. Protein sequence: CAISVGQQSGNTIYF.

This chain uses TRBV6-5 with TRBJ1-1; 9 positions agree with TRBD1. Germline V lookup: CDR1 MNHEY, CDR2 SVGAGI. This CDR3 spans 14 amino acids. Unmatched junction bases numbered 6, after V lost 7 bases and J lost 3 bases. The CDR3 DNA is TGTGCCAGCACCCGAGGACAGGGGTACACTGAAGCTTTCTTT. It codes for CASTRGQGYTEAFF.

The CDR3 loop is CASSPREVGYEQYF. Written as DNA, the CDR3 is TGCGCCAGCAGCCCCAGGGAGGTCGGCTACGAGCAGTACTTC. The genes are TRBV5-1 and TRBJ2-7, with a tentative D call TRBD2 (6 bases). The CDR3 loop spans 14 amino acids. V lost 4 bases and J 3 bases, leaving 14 bases between the germline ends. Germline values: CDR1 SGHRS, CDR2 YFSETQ.

V and J are TRBV29-1 and TRBJ2-5; 10 positions match TRBD1. The ends lost 4 bases at V and 5 bases at J; junction bases unmatched: 10. Germline V gene data show CDR1 as SQVTM and CDR2 as ANQGSEA. The CDR3 extends over 15 amino acids. CDR3 nucleotide sequence: TGCAGCGTTGCTCCCGGGACAGGGGTCAAGGAGACCCAGTACTTC. This sequence encodes CSVAPGTGVKETQYF.

The chain links TRBV5-5 to TRBJ2-5; 8 nucleotides match TRBD2. Germline assignment: CDR1 SGHKS and CDR2 YYEKEE (reference sequence). CDR3 length: 16 residues. The V and J ends lost 4 bases and 5 bases, in that order; junction bases with no gene match: 13. The CDR3: CASSLRYSGTGETQYF. The CDR3 coding sequence is TGTGCCAGCAGCCTTCGTTATAGCGGGACCGGGGAGACCCAGTACTTC.

The CDR3 DNA is TGTGCCAGCAGCGAGGCAGGGTTCGGCTACACCTTC. Its translation is CASSEAGFGYTF. This rearrangement joins TRBV2 to TRBJ1-2, with D possibly matching TRBD1 (5 bases). There are 12 residues in the CDR3. Germline CDR1 and CDR2: SNHLY and FYNNEI. V was pared by 6 bases and J by 8 bases, with 13 bases between.

This chain joins TRBV7-6 and TRBJ2-7, with TRBD2 as a possible D gene (5 bases). V shed 4 bases and J shed 0 bases, with 16 bases lying between them. This CDR3 has 16 residues. Germline values: CDR1 SGHVS, CDR2 FNYEAQ. This chain's CDR3 is CASSSRAPRSSYEQYF. In DNA, the CDR3 is TGTGCCAGCAGCTCGAGGGCCCCCCGAAGCTCCTACGAGCAGTACTTC.

J is TRBJ1-1 and V is TRBV6-5; the D is unclear. V was cut by 0 bases and J by 0 bases, with 8 bases left in between. The CDR3 is 15 amino acids. Germline V gene sequence: CDR1 MNHEY, CDR2 SVGAGI. CDR3 sequence (DNA): TGTGCCAGCAGTTACTCGGGCACCTTGAACACTGAAGCTTTCTTT. It yields the protein CASSYSGTLNTEAFF.

The chain couples TRBV6-5 to TRBJ2-1; TRBD2 aligns across 9 bases. The V gene end was trimmed by 1 base and the J gene end by 5 bases; junction bases not matched to a gene: 3. Per the germline V gene, CDR1 is MNHEY and CDR2 is SVGAGI. The CDR3 sequence is 15 residues long. Written as DNA, the CDR3 is TGTGCCAGCAGTTACTTGACTAGCGGAAACAATGAGCAGTTCTTC. Its translation: CASSYLTSGNNEQFF.

This rearrangement joins TRBV9 to TRBJ1-1; tentatively, D is TRBD1 (5 bases). CDR1 is SGDLS, CDR2 YYNGEE, per germline. The CDR3 extends over 15 amino acids. The V end lost 4 bases, the J end lost 1 base, and 14 bases lay between the germline ends. DNA of the CDR3: TGTGCCAGCAGCACCCTAGCCGGGGGGAACACTGAAGCTTTCTTT. Translation gives CASSTLAGGNTEAFF. The complete variable domain, with remaining parts taken from reference TRBV9 and TRBJ1-1, reads DSGVTQTPKHLITATGQRVTLRCSPRSGDLSVYWYQQSLDQGLQFLIQYYNGEERAKGNILERFSAQQFPDLHSELNLSSLELGDSALYFCASSTLAGGNTEAFFGQGTRLTVV.

V usage is TRBV4-1 and J usage is TRBJ2-7, with 9 bases identical to TRBD1. V was clipped by 4 bases and J by 2 bases; unmatched bases: 3. Per germline, CDR1 MGHRA and CDR2 YSYEKL. This CDR3 has 14 residues. The CDR3 DNA reads as TGCGCCAGCAGCCCCCGGGACAGGGCCTACGAGCAGTACTTC. This codes for CASSPRDRAYEQYF.

The chain carries TRBV7-9 and TRBJ2-6; TRBD1 agrees at 7 bases. Unmatched junction bases numbered 3, after V lost 1 base and J lost 0 bases. The CDR3 spans 17 residues. Germline CDR1 is SEHNR and CDR2 is FQNEAQ (reference sequence). DNA for the CDR3: TGTGCCAGCAGCTTAGAAGGGGGCAGCTCTGGGGCCAACGTCCTGACTTTC. The encoded protein is CASSLEGGSSGANVLTF.